This TCR beta chain comes out of a study of blood T cell repertoires in COVID-19. In the study's own analysis: From reference gene primer amplification, estimates of nucleated cell counts were derived. The data were produced by immunoSEQ multiplex PCR, yet TCRdb's version contains in-frame clones alone and is incomplete. V, J and clone size reflect that table, while D and trimming were determined from the DNA. Among roughly 100,000 clones listed, 79% were seen once. This CDR3 contains 16 residues. The V end was cut by 4 bases, the J end by 6 bases, with 20 bases between. The germline V gene encodes CDR1 KGHDR and CDR2 SFDVKD.

Sequenced sample: peripheral blood. The chain has TRBV24-1 and TRBJ2-5, with a weak D call TRBD1 (5 bases). The source of this sequence is a woman aged 80 or over with active or convalescent COVID-19. Here the CDR3 reads CATSDNQPDSFQTQYF. The CDR3 nucleotides read TGTGCCACCAGTGACAACCAACCCGACAGCTTCCAGACCCAGTACTTC.